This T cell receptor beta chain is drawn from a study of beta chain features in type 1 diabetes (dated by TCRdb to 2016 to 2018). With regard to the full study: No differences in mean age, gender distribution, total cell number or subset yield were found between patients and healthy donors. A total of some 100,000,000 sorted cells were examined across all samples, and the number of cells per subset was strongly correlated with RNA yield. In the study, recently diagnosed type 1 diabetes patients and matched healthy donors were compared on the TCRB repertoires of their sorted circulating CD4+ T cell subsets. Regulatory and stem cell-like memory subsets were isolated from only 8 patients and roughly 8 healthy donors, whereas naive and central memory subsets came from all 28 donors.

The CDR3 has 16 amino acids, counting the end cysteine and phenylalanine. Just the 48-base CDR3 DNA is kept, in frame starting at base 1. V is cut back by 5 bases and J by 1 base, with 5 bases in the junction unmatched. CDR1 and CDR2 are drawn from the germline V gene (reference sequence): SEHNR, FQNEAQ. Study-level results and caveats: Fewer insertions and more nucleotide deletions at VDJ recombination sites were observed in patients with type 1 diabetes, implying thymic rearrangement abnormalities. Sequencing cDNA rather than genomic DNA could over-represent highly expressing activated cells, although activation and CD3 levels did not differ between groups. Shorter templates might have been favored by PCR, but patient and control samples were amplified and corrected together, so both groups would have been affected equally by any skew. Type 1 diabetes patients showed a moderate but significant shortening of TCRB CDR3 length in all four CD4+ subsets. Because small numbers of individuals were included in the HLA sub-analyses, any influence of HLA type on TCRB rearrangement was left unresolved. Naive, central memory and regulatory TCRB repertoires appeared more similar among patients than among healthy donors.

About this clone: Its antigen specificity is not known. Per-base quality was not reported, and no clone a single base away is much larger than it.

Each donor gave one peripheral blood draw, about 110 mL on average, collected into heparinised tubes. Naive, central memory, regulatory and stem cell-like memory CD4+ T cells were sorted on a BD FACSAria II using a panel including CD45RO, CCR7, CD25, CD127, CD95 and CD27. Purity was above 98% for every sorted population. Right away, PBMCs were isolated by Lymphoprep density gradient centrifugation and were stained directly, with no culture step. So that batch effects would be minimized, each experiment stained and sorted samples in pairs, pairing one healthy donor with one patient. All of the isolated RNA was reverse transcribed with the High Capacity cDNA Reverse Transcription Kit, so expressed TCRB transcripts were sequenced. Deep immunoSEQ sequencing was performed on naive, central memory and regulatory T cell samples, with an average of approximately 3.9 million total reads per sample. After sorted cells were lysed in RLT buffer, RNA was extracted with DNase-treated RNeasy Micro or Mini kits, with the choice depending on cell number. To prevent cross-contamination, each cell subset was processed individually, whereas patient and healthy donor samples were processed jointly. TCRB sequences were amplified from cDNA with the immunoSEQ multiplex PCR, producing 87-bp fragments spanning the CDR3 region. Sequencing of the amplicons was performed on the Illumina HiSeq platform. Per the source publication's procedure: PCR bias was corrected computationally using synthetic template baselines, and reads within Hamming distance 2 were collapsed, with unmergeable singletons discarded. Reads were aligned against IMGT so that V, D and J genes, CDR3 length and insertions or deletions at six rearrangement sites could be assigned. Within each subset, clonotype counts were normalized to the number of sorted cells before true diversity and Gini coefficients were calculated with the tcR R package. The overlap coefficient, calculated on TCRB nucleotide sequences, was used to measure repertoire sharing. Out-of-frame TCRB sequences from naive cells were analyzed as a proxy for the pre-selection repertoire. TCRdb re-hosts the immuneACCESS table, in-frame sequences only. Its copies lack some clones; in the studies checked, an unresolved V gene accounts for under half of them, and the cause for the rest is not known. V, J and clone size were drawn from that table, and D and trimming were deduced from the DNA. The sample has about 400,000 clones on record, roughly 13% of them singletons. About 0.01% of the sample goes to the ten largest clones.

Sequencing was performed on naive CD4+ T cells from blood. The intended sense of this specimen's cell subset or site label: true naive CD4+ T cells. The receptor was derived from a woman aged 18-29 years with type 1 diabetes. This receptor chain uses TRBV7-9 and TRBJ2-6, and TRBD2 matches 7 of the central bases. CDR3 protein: CASSLAGVSGANVLTF. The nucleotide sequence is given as TGTGCCAGCAGCCTGGCGGGAGTGTCTGGGGCCAACGTCCTGACTTTC.